This is a list of T cell receptor beta chains from one sample in a study of blood T cell repertoires in COVID-19. Repertoires were generated with immunoSEQ multiplex PCR, while TCRdb's copy carries only in-frame clones and drops some. The sample holds approximately 350,000 clones; more than 75% are singletons and the top ten take 2.5% to 3.5%. The sample was PBMCs or T cells enriched from blood (not recorded which). The receptors stem from a woman aged 30 to 39 who had recovered from COVID-19. CDR3s include the opening cysteine and the closing phenylalanine or tryptophan. The D gene is left open where the match is weak. Some rows mark clone size as missing; the rest say once, few, many or name a class of expanded clone.

j_call clone_size d_call v_call cdr3_nt cdr3_aa
TRBJ1-1 few . TRBV28 TGTGCCAGCAGTTTAGTTCGGGTCGCTTTCTTT CASSLVRVAFF
TRBJ2-1 few TRBD1 TRBV5-4 TGTGCCAGCAGCGTTGACAGGGGGCTCTACAATGAGCAGTTCTTC CASSVDRGLYNEQFF
TRBJ2-4 . . TRBV19 TGTGCCAGTAGTTTCCCGAGTCTGGCCAAAAACATTCAGTACTTC CASSFPSLAKNIQYF
TRBJ1-5 once . TRBV6-1 TGTGCCAGCAGTGAAGCGGTCAGATACAATCAGCCCCAGCATTTT CASSEAVRYNQPQHF
TRBJ2-7 . TRBD1 TRBV6-5 TGTGCCAGCAGTTACTCGGGACAGGAGTCCTACGAGCAGTACTTC CASSYSGQESYEQYF
TRBJ2-1 . . TRBV18 TGTGCCAGCTCACCACGGGGGGTCAATGAGCAGTTCTTC CASSPRGVNEQFF
TRBJ1-6 . . TRBV12-1 TGTGCCAGCGCAGAAGGAGGTTCACCCCTCCACTTT CASAEGGSPLHF
TRBJ1-1 . TRBD1 TRBV5-1 TGCGCCAGCAGCGCGCGGACAGGGGCTGAAGCTTTCTTT CASSARTGAEAFF
TRBJ2-3 . . TRBV6-6 TGTGCCAGCAGTCCCCGACTAGATCCCCCCCACACAGATACGCAGTATTTT CASSPRLDPPHTDTQYF
TRBJ2-7 . . TRBV12-3/TRBV12-4 TGTGCCAGCAGTCCTAGCCCGGGTAACGAGCAGTACTTC CASSPSPGNEQYF
TRBJ2-7 . TRBD1 TRBV2 TGTGCCAGCAGTGGGGGACAGTCACACCCCTACGAGCAGTACTTC CASSGGQSHPYEQYF
TRBJ1-1 . . TRBV6-5 TGTGCCAGCAGTTACGGGAGGGAGATGAACACTGAAGCTTTCTTT CASSYGREMNTEAFF
TRBJ2-1 . TRBD1 TRBV11-3 TGTGCCAGCAGCTACGTGGGGACAGTAAACAATGAGCAGTTCTTC CASSYVGTVNNEQFF
TRBJ1-2 . . TRBV6-4 TGTGCCAGCAGTGACGCCGGAGGCTATGGCTACACCTTC CASSDAGGYGYTF
TRBJ2-7 . . TRBV27 TGTGCCAGCAGGACAAGTACCTACGAGCAGTACTTC CASRTSTYEQYF
TRBJ1-2 . TRBD1 TRBV2 TGTGCCAGCAGTGAGGAACAGGGGGATGGCTACACCTTC CASSEEQGDGYTF
TRBJ1-2 once . TRBV10-3 TGTGCCATCAGAGCCAGGGAGGGTAATGGCTACACCTTC CAIRAREGNGYTF
TRBJ1-4 . TRBD1 TRBV19 TGTGCCAGTACCAGGGGGACAACTAATGAAAAACTGTTTTTT CASTRGTTNEKLFF
TRBJ2-2 few TRBD2 TRBV5-1 TGCGCCAGCAGCTTGGTTCCTAGCGGGGGGGCGAACACCGGGGAGCTGTTTTTT CASSLVPSGGANTGELFF
TRBJ2-7 . TRBD2 TRBV7-6 TGTGCCAGCAGCTTATCAGCGGGGGGTACCTACGAGCAGTACTTC CASSLSAGGTYEQYF
TRBJ1-4 . . TRBV7-9 TGTGCCAGCAGCTTAGTAGCGGGGACTAATGAAAAACTGTTTTTT CASSLVAGTNEKLFF
TRBJ2-2 few TRBD2 TRBV28 TGTGCCAGCAGTTTAGCGGCTAGCGGCAGGACCGGGGAGCTGTTTTTT CASSLAASGRTGELFF
TRBJ2-7 . . TRBV28 TGTGCCACCTACGGAGCGGAGTCCTACGAGCAGTACTTC CATYGAESYEQYF
TRBJ1-5 . . TRBV2 TGTGCCAGCAGTGGCAGGGGATCTAATCAGCCCCAGCATTTT CASSGRGSNQPQHF
TRBJ2-4 . . TRBV19 TGTGCCAGTAGTATACTCCCCGCGCGGACAGTCAAAAACATTCAGTACTTC CASSILPARTVKNIQYF
TRBJ1-1 . . TRBV19 TGTGCCAGTCGCAGGGGCGCGGAGGCGCTGAACACTGAAGCTTTCTTT CASRRGAEALNTEAFF
TRBJ1-5 . TRBD1 TRBV30 TGTGCCTGGAGTGTTTCAGGGGGATGGAATCAGCCCCAGCATTTT CAWSVSGGWNQPQHF
TRBJ2-7 . . TRBV10-3 TGTGCCATCAGTAGAGGGAACACGGAGACCTACGAGCAGTACTTC CAISRGNTETYEQYF
TRBJ1-2 . TRBD1 TRBV25-1 TGTGCCAGCAGGGGGGACAGATTGGTGAATGGCTACACCTTC CASRGDRLVNGYTF
TRBJ2-3 . TRBD2 TRBV28 TGTGCCACCACGGGTGCACTAGCGGGTTATACGCAGTATTTT CATTGALAGYTQYF
TRBJ2-1 . . TRBV7-2 TGTGCCAGCAGCCCCCGAGGTGGAACACTTGAGCAGTTCTTC CASSPRGGTLEQFF
TRBJ1-3 . TRBD1 TRBV13 TGTGCCAGCAGCACGACGGACAGGGAGTATGGAAACACCATATATTTT CASSTTDREYGNTIYF
TRBJ2-1 . TRBD1 TRBV11-3 TGTGCCAGCAGCTTAGAACAGGGGTCCTCCTACAATGAGCAGTTCTTC CASSLEQGSSYNEQFF